The 11 T cell receptor beta chains in this list originate from one sample, sequenced in a study of Tregs in tolerant kidney transplant recipients. Sequencing was performed with immunoSEQ multiplex PCR; in TCRdb, only in-frame clones are kept and a portion is missing. Seen here are around 230,000 clones, around 81% observed once, and the top ten hold around 0.64%. Material: CD4+ T cells from blood. All receptors derive from a human donor in good health.

The chain employs TRBV6-5 and TRBJ1-2; 7 bases match TRBD1. The V segment lost 5 bases and the J segment 10 bases; nucleotides outside the gene matches: 10. The CDR3 runs to 13 residues. Germline CDR1 reads MNHEY; CDR2 reads SVGAGI. CDR3 bases: TGTGCCAGCAGTGAAGGGTACAGGGGACACTACACCTTC. This gives the protein CASSEGYRGHYTF.

This clone came up once. This chain joins TRBV2 and TRBJ2-4; TRBD2 aligns across 7 bases. Germline values: CDR1 SNHLY, CDR2 FYNNEI. After removal of 2 bases from V and 9 bases from J, the junction contained 7 bases not matched to a gene. The CDR3 totals 14 residues. The CDR3, as DNA: TGTGCCAGCAGTGAAATCAGCCAGCGGGGCATTCAGTACTTC. Its protein product is CASSEISQRGIQYF.

The V gene is TRBV19, the J gene TRBJ1-2; D is unclear. V lost 1 base and J 0 bases, leaving 18 bases between the germline ends. The CDR3 is made up of 18 amino acids. Per the germline V gene, CDR1 is LNHDA and CDR2 is SQIVND (reference sequence). CDR3 sequence reads: CASSIGTRLGRANYGYTF. CDR3 DNA sequence: TGTGCCAGTAGTATAGGAACCCGACTGGGCCGAGCTAACTATGGCTACACCTTC.

The chain combines TRBV15 with TRBJ2-2; D is unclear. Germline CDR1 and CDR2: LNHNV and YYDKDF (reference sequence). Trimming shortened V by 1 base and J by 6 bases, and 9 bases separated the two germline ends. The CDR3 is made up of 14 amino acids. CDR3 nucleotide sequence: TGTGCCACCAGCAGAGGTGGGCTCCCCGGGGAGCTGTTTTTT. It is translated as CATSRGGLPGELFF.

As DNA, the CDR3 is TGTGCCAGCAGCTCGCGACCGGGACAGAACTACAATGAGCAGTTCTTC. This sequence encodes CASSSRPGQNYNEQFF. This chain joins TRBV11-3 and TRBJ2-1, with 7 nucleotides matching TRBD1. This CDR3 has 16 residues. Germline values: CDR1 SGHNT, CDR2 YENEEA. Unmatched junction bases numbered 9, after V lost 4 bases and J lost 3 bases. The variable domain in full, with the rest retrieved from reference TRBV11-3 and TRBJ2-1, is EAGVVQSPRYKIIEKKQPVAFWCNPISGHNTLYWYLQNLGQGPELLIRYENEEAVDDSQLPKDRFSAERLKGVDSTLKIQPAELGDSAVYLCASSSRPGQNYNEQFFGPGTRLTVL.

This clone was observed once. CDR3 DNA sequence: TGTGCCAGCAGTAACGAACAGGTTTCAACTGAAGCTTTCTTT. Translating gives CASSNEQVSTEAFF. This chain connects TRBV2 to TRBJ1-1; D is possibly TRBD1 (5 bases). The germline V and J ends were trimmed by 5 bases and 5 bases, with 15 bases remaining between them. CDR1 is SNHLY and CDR2 is FYNNEI in the germline V gene. CDR3 length: 14 amino acids.

The chain links TRBV7-9 to TRBJ1-1, with D uncertain. Germline CDR1 and CDR2: SEHNR and FQNEAQ (reference sequence). This CDR3 spans 14 amino acids. The ends were cut back, 4 bases at V and 3 bases at J, with 12 bases in the middle. The DNA of the CDR3 is TGTGCCAGCAGCTCGCGAAGGGAGGACACTGAAGCTTTCTTT. As protein: CASSSRREDTEAFF.

The chain carries TRBV2 and TRBJ2-5; 7 nucleotides agree with TRBD1. This CDR3 comprises 15 residues. Trimming at V came to 7 bases and at J to 3 bases, leaving 11 bases not matched to a gene. Germline CDR1 reads SNHLY; CDR2 reads FYNNEI. CDR3 nucleotides: TGTGCCAGCAACCCCCGGGACAGTTCTGAAGAGACCCAGTACTTC. It codes for CASNPRDSSEETQYF.

This chain links TRBV30 with TRBJ2-1; D ambiguous. The CDR3 totals 14 residues. Germline V lookup: CDR1 GTSNPN, CDR2 SVGIG (reference sequence). The V gene lost 0 bases and the J gene lost 0 bases, with 6 bases spanning the gap. The CDR3 region is CAWSVLSSYNEQFF. The CDR3 region has the DNA TGTGCCTGGAGTGTACTAAGCTCCTACAATGAGCAGTTCTTC.

This clone occurred once. This chain links TRBV5-1 with TRBJ1-6; D gene unclear. The germline CDR1 and CDR2 sequences are SGHRS and YFSETQ. V dropped 1 base and J dropped 2 bases, with 10 bases sitting between them. This CDR3 is 16 amino acids long. The CDR3 reads CASSLTPGTYNSPLHF. The DNA for the CDR3 is TGCGCCAGCAGCTTGACCCCAGGTACCTATAATTCACCCCTCCACTTT. The full variable domain, rest sourced from reference TRBV5-1 and TRBJ1-6, is KAGVTQTPRYLIKTRGQQVTLSCSPISGHRSVSWYQQTPGQGLQFLFEYFSETQRNKGNFPGRFSGRQFSNSRSEMNVSTLELGDSALYLCASSLTPGTYNSPLHFGNGTRLTVT.

The J gene is TRBJ1-2, the V gene TRBV11-3, with D unresolved. V was clipped by 8 bases and J by 2 bases, with 12 bases between them. Per germline, CDR1 SGHNT and CDR2 YENEEA. The CDR3 runs to 13 residues. CDR3 loop: CASALGGNYGYTF. CDR3 sequence (DNA): TGTGCCAGCGCTTTGGGAGGGAACTATGGCTACACCTTC.